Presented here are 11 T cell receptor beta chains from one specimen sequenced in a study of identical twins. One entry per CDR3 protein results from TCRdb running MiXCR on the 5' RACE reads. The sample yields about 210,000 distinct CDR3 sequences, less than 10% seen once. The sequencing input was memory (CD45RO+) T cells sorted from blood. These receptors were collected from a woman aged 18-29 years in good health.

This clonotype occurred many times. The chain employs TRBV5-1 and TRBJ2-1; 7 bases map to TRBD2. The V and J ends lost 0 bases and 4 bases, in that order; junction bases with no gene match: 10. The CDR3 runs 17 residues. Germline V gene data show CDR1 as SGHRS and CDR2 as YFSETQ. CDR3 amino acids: CASSLVITLADYNEQFF. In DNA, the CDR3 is TGCGCCAGCAGCTTGGTAATAACGCTAGCGGATTACAATGAGCAGTTCTTC.

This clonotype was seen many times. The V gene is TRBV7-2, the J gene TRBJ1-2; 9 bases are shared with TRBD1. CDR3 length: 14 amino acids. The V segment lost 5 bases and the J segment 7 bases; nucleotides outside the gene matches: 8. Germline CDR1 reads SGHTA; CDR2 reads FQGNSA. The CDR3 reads CASSVGDRDGGYTF. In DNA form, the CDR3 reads TGTGCCAGCAGCGTAGGGGACAGGGATGGTGGCTACACCTTC.

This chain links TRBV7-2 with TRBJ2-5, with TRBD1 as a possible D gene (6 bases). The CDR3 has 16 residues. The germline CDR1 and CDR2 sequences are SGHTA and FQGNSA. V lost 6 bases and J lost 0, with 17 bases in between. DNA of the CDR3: TGTGCCAGCAGACCCGGGACACCGCCTTACCAAGAGACCCAGTACTTC. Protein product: CASRPGTPPYQETQYF.

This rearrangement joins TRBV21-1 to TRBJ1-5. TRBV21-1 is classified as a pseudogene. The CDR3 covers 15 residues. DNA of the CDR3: TGTGCCAGCAGGGACGGACCTTATAGCAATCAGCCCCAGCATTTT. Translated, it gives CASRDGPYSNQPQHF.

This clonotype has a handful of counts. This CDR3 reads CASSEVWTGEYEQYF. The DNA for the CDR3 is TGTGCCAGCAGTGAAGTCTGGACAGGGGAATACGAGCAGTACTTC. This sequence joins TRBV2 and TRBJ2-7, with 9 bases lining up with TRBD1. Germline lookup yields CDR1 SNHLY and CDR2 FYNNEI. This CDR3 is built from 15 residues. Losses at the gene ends were 1 base for V and 4 bases for J; bases not matched to a gene: 5.

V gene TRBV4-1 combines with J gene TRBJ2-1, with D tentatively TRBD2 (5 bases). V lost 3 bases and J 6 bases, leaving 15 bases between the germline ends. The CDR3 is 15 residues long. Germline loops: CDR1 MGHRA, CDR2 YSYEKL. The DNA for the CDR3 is TGCGCCAGCAGCCAGCCGGGAAGAGGAGGCAATGAGCAGTTCTTC. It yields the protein CASSQPGRGGNEQFF.

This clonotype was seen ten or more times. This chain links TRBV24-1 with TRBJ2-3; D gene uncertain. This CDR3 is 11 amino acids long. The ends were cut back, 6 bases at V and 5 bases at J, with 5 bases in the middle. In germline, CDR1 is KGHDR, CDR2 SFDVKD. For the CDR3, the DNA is TGTGCCACCAGTTGGAGAGATACGCAGTATTTT. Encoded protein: CATSWRDTQYF.

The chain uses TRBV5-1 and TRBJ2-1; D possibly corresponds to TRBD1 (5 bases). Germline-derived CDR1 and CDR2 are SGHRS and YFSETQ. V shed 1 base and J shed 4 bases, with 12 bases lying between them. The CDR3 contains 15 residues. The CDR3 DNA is TGCGCCAGCAGCTTGCCAGGGAAAGGTTACAATGAGCAGTTCTTC. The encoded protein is CASSLPGKGYNEQFF.

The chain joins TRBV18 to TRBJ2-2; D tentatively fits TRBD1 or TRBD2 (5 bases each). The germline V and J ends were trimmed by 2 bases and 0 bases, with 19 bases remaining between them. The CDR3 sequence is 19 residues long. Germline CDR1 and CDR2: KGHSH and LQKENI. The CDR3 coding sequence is TGTGCCAGCTCACCAACCGGGACGGTTCTTTACGCGAACACCGGGGAGCTGTTTTTT. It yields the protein CASSPTGTVLYANTGELFF.

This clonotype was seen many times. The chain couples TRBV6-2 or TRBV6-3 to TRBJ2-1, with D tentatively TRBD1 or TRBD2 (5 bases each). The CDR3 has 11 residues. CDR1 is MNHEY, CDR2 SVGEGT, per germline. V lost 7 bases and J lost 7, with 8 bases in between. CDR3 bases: TGTGCCAGCACGAGGGGTAATGAGCAGTTCTTC. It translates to CASTRGNEQFF.

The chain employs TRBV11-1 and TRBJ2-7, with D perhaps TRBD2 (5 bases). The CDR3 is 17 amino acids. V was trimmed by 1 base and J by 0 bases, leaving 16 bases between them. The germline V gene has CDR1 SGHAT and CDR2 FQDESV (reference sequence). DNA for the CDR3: TGTGCCAGCAGCTTAGGCCCCGGACGGGGTTTCTCCTACGAGCAGTACTTC. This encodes CASSLGPGRGFSYEQYF.